This TCR beta chain came from a study of blood T cells in healthy people across ages. Study results and limitations: Naive and antigen-experienced cells could not be conclusively compared, given unsorted PBMCs.

Next came a second PCR, run for about 7 to 12 cycles, which used a sample-barcoded 5' primer along with a J-beta primer mix. TCRdb re-analysed the 5' RACE reads in MiXCR, keeping a single row per CDR3 protein. In the table there are some 1,500,000 distinct CDR3 sequences, around 40% of which are singletons. The CDR3 has 12 amino acids. Germline CDR1 reads MGHRA; CDR2 reads YSYEKL. The ends were cut back, 0 bases at V and 7 bases at J, with 4 bases in the middle. A remark on this clonotype: Its cognate antigen is unknown.

The sequencing sample was made of blood. The chain combines TRBV4-1 with TRBJ2-1, with unresolved D. The TCR comes from a woman aged 18 to 35 in good health. The CDR3 bases are TGCGCCAGCAGCCAAGAAATAAATGAGCAGTTCTTC. Amino acids: CASSQEINEQFF.